The next 30 T cell receptor beta chains were all read from a single sample in a study of T-cell memory formation after mild COVID-19. One entry per CDR3 protein results from TCRdb running MiXCR on the 5' RACE reads. The sample holds around 250,000 distinct CDR3 sequences, 15% to 20% seen once. Sequencing used PBMCs or a T cell subset sorted from them (not recorded which). The receptor set was obtained from a man between 18 and 35 years old who had mild COVID-19 (a few samples of this study predate the infection). Cell type and time point are not known.

This clonotype was observed a few times. The V and J genes are TRBV11-2 and TRBJ1-6; D unresolved. Trimming shortened V by 4 bases and J by 0 bases, and 13 bases separated the two germline ends. Germline assignment: CDR1 SGHAT and CDR2 FQNNGV. This CDR3 contains 17 residues. CDR3 in DNA: TGTGCCAGCAGCTCCCTGGGGAGAAGCTCCTATAATTCACCCCTCCACTTT. This sequence encodes CASSSLGRSSYNSPLHF.

This clonotype was counted between two and nine times. The chain employs TRBV6-5 and TRBJ2-7, with 11 bases identical to TRBD2. V dropped 4 bases and J dropped 4; count of bases not matched to a gene: 6. Germline V gene data show CDR1 as MNHEY and CDR2 as SVGAGI. CDR3 size: 15 residues. The CDR3 protein is CASSLASGGWYEQYF. The DNA for the CDR3 is TGTGCCAGCAGTTTGGCTAGCGGGGGGTGGTACGAGCAGTACTTC.

To note about this clonotype: A much bigger clone sits one base away, suggesting this may be a read error. V gene TRBV4-1 combines with J gene TRBJ2-1; TRBD2 matches 8 bases. The CDR3 sequence is 17 residues long. With 4 bases clipped from V and 7 bases from J, the junction kept 15 bases outside the gene matches. Germline V gives CDR1 MGHRA, CDR2 YSYEKL. CDR3: CASSRGGLVALGNEQFF. CDR3 DNA: TGCGCCAGCAGCCGAGGGGGACTAGTGGCCCTAGGTAATGAGCAGTTCTTC.

This clonotype was observed a handful of times. CDR3 residues: CATSRDQASGFLRFF. As DNA, the CDR3 is TGTGCCACCAGCAGAGATCAGGCTAGCGGGTTTCTTCGGTTCTTC. This chain links TRBV15 with TRBJ2-1; 8 bases agree with TRBD2. V lost 0 bases, J lost 15 bases, and 13 bases stayed unmatched. The CDR3 runs to 15 residues. Germline CDR1 LNHNV, CDR2 YYDKDF (reference sequence).

J is TRBJ1-1 and V is TRBV5-1; D is unclear. Per germline, CDR1 SGHRS and CDR2 YFSETQ. The CDR3 loop spans 14 amino acids. Trimming took 0 bases from V and 3 from J, leaving 9 bases between them. The CDR3 is CASSLEPADTEAFF. DNA of the CDR3: TGCGCCAGCAGCTTGGAGCCGGCGGACACTGAAGCTTTCTTT.

This clonotype was detected a few times. The chain couples TRBV28 to TRBJ1-2; no firm D call. With 6 bases removed from V and 8 bases from J, the gap between germline ends came to 13 bases. The CDR3 has 12 residues. CDR1 and CDR2 (germline): MDHEN, SYDVKM. Here the CDR3 DNA reads TGTGCCAGCAGCCCCCCGGGTTTAGGCTACACCTTC. This sequence encodes CASSPPGLGYTF.

This clonotype has more than one count but fewer than ten. The chain combines TRBV7-2 with TRBJ1-2, with unresolved D. Between the trimmed V and J ends, which lost 2 bases and 2 bases, there was a span of 15 bases. Germline V gene lookup returns CDR1 SGHTA and CDR2 FQGNSA. The CDR3 loop spans 16 amino acids. The CDR3 DNA is TGTGCCAGCAGCTTATCCGCAATCCTGACCAACTATGGCTACACCTTC. This gives the protein CASSLSAILTNYGYTF.

The rearrangement uses TRBV3-1 and TRBJ2-7; TRBD2 might be the D (6 bases). V was pared by 8 bases and J by 6 bases, with 14 bases between. Germline lookup yields CDR1 LGHDT and CDR2 YNNKEL (reference sequence). This CDR3 is 12 amino acids long. Here the CDR3 DNA reads TGTGCCAGCCAAGACTCGGGGGTCGAGCAGTACTTC. As protein: CASQDSGVEQYF.

The chain is built from TRBV15 and TRBJ2-7; D is unresolved. Trimming cost V 1 base and J 6 bases, with 10 bases left between them. Per the germline V gene, CDR1 is LNHNV and CDR2 is YYDKDF (reference sequence). CDR3 length: 13 residues. Here the CDR3 DNA reads TGTGCCACCAGCAGAGTTACGGAGTCCGAGCAGTACGTC. This encodes CATSRVTESEQYV.

This clonotype has more than one count but fewer than ten. The chain links TRBV29-1 to TRBJ2-3; D is unresolved. The CDR3 is made up of 11 amino acids. With 8 bases removed from V and 0 bases from J, the gap between germline ends came to 6 bases. Germline values: CDR1 SQVTM, CDR2 ANQGSEA. CDR3 protein: CSLTSTDTQYF. CDR3 coding DNA: TGCAGCTTAACTAGCACAGATACGCAGTATTTT.

The chain employs TRBV20-1 and TRBJ2-3; 7 bases map to TRBD2. J was trimmed by 4 bases and V by 1 base; bases with no gene match: 11. The CDR3 is made up of 16 amino acids. Germline CDR1 and CDR2: DFQATT and SNEGSKA (reference sequence). The CDR3 is CSARAEGSGASDTQYF. The CDR3, as DNA: TGCAGTGCTAGAGCCGAGGGAAGCGGGGCTTCAGATACGCAGTATTTT.

This clonotype has a handful of counts. V gene TRBV5-1 combines with J gene TRBJ2-1; no clear D gene. This CDR3 is 13 amino acids long. From germline, CDR1 is SGHRS and CDR2 YFSETQ. Trimming removed 2 bases from V and 10 bases from J, with 13 bases in between. The CDR3 DNA follows: TGCGCCAGCAGCTTTACCGCCCAGTCAGAGCAGTTCTTC. This encodes CASSFTAQSEQFF.

The V call is TRBV12-3 or TRBV12-4, the J call TRBJ2-3; possible D gene TRBD1, 5 bases. Trimming took 5 bases from V and 10 from J, leaving 16 bases between them. This CDR3 region has 13 residues. Here the CDR3 reads CASSLYGAGPQYF. The CDR3 DNA sequence: TGTGCCAGCAGTCTTTATGGGGCCGGCCCGCAGTATTTT.

In its sample, this clonotype was seen a few times. J is TRBJ2-7 and V is TRBV9; the D is unclear. CDR1 and CDR2 from the germline V gene are SGDLS and YYNGEE. Trimming took off 0 bases at V and 0 bases at J, with 4 bases between the two ends. The CDR3 is made up of 13 amino acids. The CDR3 nucleotides are TGTGCCAGCAGCGTAGGGCCCTCCTACGAGCAGTACTTC. Its translation is CASSVGPSYEQYF.

This clonotype showed up just a few times. The chain is built from TRBV6-5 and TRBJ2-5; 11 bases fit TRBD2. CDR3 length: 16 amino acids. V dropped 2 bases and J dropped 5; count of bases not matched to a gene: 7. Germline assignment: CDR1 MNHEY and CDR2 SVGAGI. In DNA, the CDR3 is TGTGCCAGCAGTTACGTGACTAGCGGGGTTAGTGAGACCCAGTACTTC. It specifies CASSYVTSGVSETQYF.

This clonotype appeared a few times. The chain carries TRBV6-1 and TRBJ2-1; 8 positions match TRBD1. V was clipped by 7 bases and J by 4 bases; unmatched bases: 9. Germline CDR1 MNHNS, CDR2 SASEGT. This CDR3 spans 15 amino acids. In DNA form, the CDR3 reads TGTGCCAGCACCCTGTACCGGGACAGGTACAATGAGCAGTTCTTC. It specifies CASTLYRDRYNEQFF.

This clonotype came up a few times. This rearrangement joins TRBV28 to TRBJ2-1, with 12 bases identical to TRBD2. The length of the CDR3 is 12 residues. Germline CDR1 reads MDHEN; CDR2 reads SYDVKM. After removal of 10 bases from V and 10 bases from J, the junction contained 5 bases not matched to a gene. CDR3 sequence (DNA): TGTGCCACCGGACTAGCGGGGAACGAGCAGTTCTTC. Its protein is CATGLAGNEQFF. The entire variable domain, with the rest obtained from reference TRBV28 and TRBJ2-1, is as follows: DVKVTQSSRYLVKRTGEKVFLECVQDMDHENMFWYRQDPGLGLRLIYFSYDVKMKEKGDIPEGYSVSREKKERFSLILESASTNQTSMYLCATGLAGNEQFFGPGTRLTVL.

This clonotype was observed once. The junction shows a germline mismatch at one end, possibly a read error. This chain links TRBV3-1 with TRBJ2-1; D remains unclear. The CDR3 is 14 amino acids. CDR1 is LGHDT and CDR2 is YNNKEL in the germline V gene (reference sequence). CDR3 region: CASCQEVSRALLFF. CDR3 DNA sequence: TGTGCCAGCTGCCAAGAGGTTTCTCGGGCGTTGCTGTTCTTC.

V is TRBV27 and J is TRBJ2-1, with a weak D call TRBD1 (6 bases). The CDR3 spans 15 residues. Per the germline V gene, CDR1 is MNHEY and CDR2 is SMNVEV (reference sequence). Trimming shortened V by 5 bases and J by 3 bases, and 14 bases separated the two germline ends. The CDR3 here is CASSAGTSFYNEQFF. Written as DNA, the CDR3 is TGTGCCAGCAGTGCCGGGACATCCTTCTACAATGAGCAGTTCTTC.

The V gene is TRBV7-2, the J gene TRBJ2-7, with 10 nucleotides matching TRBD2. The germline V gene encodes CDR1 SGHTA and CDR2 FQGNSA. Unmatched junction bases numbered 2, after V lost 1 base and J lost 2 bases. This CDR3 is built from 15 residues. CDR3 DNA sequence: TGTGCCAGCAGCTTAGGGAGCGGGGGGGCCTACGAGCAGTACTTC. This sequence encodes CASSLGSGGAYEQYF.

In its sample, this clonotype was seen a few times. The rearrangement joins TRBV7-2 to TRBJ2-3, with a tentative D call TRBD1 (5 bases). The CDR3 extends over 13 amino acids. Looked up from germline, CDR1 is SGHTA and CDR2 is FQGNSA. Trimming stripped 1 base from V and 4 bases from J, with 6 bases between. In DNA form, the CDR3 reads TGTGCCAGCAGCTTAGGACAGCCAGATACGCAGTATTTT. This codes for CASSLGQPDTQYF.

The sample holds a few counts of this clonotype. The chain uses TRBV5-1 and TRBJ1-2; a weak D match, TRBD1 (5 bases). The CDR3 loop spans 13 amino acids. Trimming cost V 1 base and J 2 bases, with 6 bases left between them. Germline V CDR1 and CDR2: SGHRS, YFSETQ. In DNA, the CDR3 is TGCGCCAGCAGCTTGAGGACAAACTATGGCTACACCTTC. It is translated as CASSLRTNYGYTF.

The gene calls are TRBV6-2 or TRBV6-3 and TRBJ1-2, with D unresolved. In germline, CDR1 is MNHEY, CDR2 SVGEGT. The V end was cut by 4 bases, the J end by 2 bases, with 14 bases between. The CDR3 runs to 15 residues. Here the CDR3 reads CASSFSPSENYGYTF. DNA of the CDR3: TGTGCCAGCAGTTTTTCCCCGTCAGAGAACTATGGCTACACCTTC.

This chain joins TRBV12-3 or TRBV12-4 and TRBJ1-6; D may be TRBD1 (6 bases). V lost 7 bases, J lost 7 bases, and 17 bases lay in between. The CDR3 length is 15 residues. In DNA form, the CDR3 reads TGTGCCAGCACTATAACGGGGGGCGGCAATTCACCCCTCCACTTT. Protein: CASTITGGGNSPLHF.

This clonotype came up many times. The chain carries TRBV5-1 and TRBJ2-7; D perhaps matches TRBD1 (6 bases). V shed 3 bases and J shed 2 bases, with 18 bases lying between them. The CDR3 extends over 16 amino acids. The germline CDR1 and CDR2 sequences are SGHRS and YFSETQ. Here the CDR3 DNA reads TGCGCCAGCAGCTGGACGACAGGCTTGTCTACCTACGAGCAGTACTTC. This translates into CASSWTTGLSTYEQYF.

The gene calls are TRBV12-3 or TRBV12-4 and TRBJ1-4; D perhaps matches TRBD1 (5 bases). Trimming took off 8 bases at V and 5 bases at J, with 12 bases between the two ends. CDR3 size: 13 residues. This CDR3 reads CASSRRGNEKLFF. As DNA, the CDR3 is TGTGCCAGCTCCCGGCGGGGCAATGAAAAACTGTTTTTT.

As to this clonotype: Since a much larger clone is just one base distant, this may be a read error. The chain employs TRBV7-6 and TRBJ2-5, with TRBD2 identical over 13 bases. V trimming: 6 bases; J trimming: 4 bases; junction bases outside the gene matches: 2. The CDR3 has 14 amino acids. Germline CDR1 reads SGHVS; CDR2 reads FNYEAQ. The CDR3 region is CASRLAGGRETQYF. In DNA form, the CDR3 reads TGTGCCAGCAGACTAGCGGGGGGGCGAGAGACCCAGTACTTC.

This clonotype has more than one count but fewer than ten. The chain has TRBV6-6 and TRBJ1-1, with 7 positions matching TRBD1. The CDR3 is 12 amino acids. V shed 5 bases and J 11 bases; nucleotides not matched to a gene: 8. The germline CDR1 and CDR2 sequences are MNHNY and SVGAGI (reference sequence). In DNA, the CDR3 is TGTGCCAGCAGTCTGCAGGGGGGACAGGCTTTCTTT. Protein product: CASSLQGGQAFF.

This rearrangement joins TRBV20-1 to TRBJ2-1; perhaps TRBD2 as D (6 bases). V gave up 1 base and J gave up 0 bases, with 10 bases separating them. The CDR3 contains 15 residues. Germline assignment: CDR1 DFQATT and CDR2 SNEGSKA (reference sequence). CDR3 amino acids: CSARALAGSYNEQFF. The CDR3 DNA reads as TGCAGTGCTAGAGCACTAGCCGGCTCCTACAATGAGCAGTTCTTC.

This clonotype was detected a few times. CDR3 coding DNA: TGTGCCAGCAGATCCGGACAGGGTTACACTGAAGCTTTCTTT. It translates to CASRSGQGYTEAFF. The chain links TRBV6-6 to TRBJ1-1; 8 bases map to TRBD1. The CDR3 sequence is 14 residues long. V trimming: 6 bases; J trimming: 3 bases; junction bases outside the gene matches: 6. Germline CDR1 and CDR2: MNHNY and SVGAGI (reference sequence).